The present TCR beta chain was sequenced within a study of blood T cell repertoires in COVID-19. Whole-study context: Italy, Spain and the United States were the sources of the convalescent and acute COVID-19 samples. From T cells, B-cell-depleted T cells, or PBMCs came the material, which was cDNA or gDNA.

Germline CDR1 and CDR2: MGHDK and SYGVNS. The junction had 4 bases not matched to a gene; V was cut back by 7 bases and J by 3 bases. The CDR3 runs to 14 residues. In the source study's methods: Amplification from reference gene primers served as the basis for estimated nucleated cell counts. TCRdb keeps only in-frame clones here, not all; method: immunoSEQ multiplex PCR. The V and J calls and clone size come from that table; D and trimming were worked out from the DNA. The data show approximately 75,000 clones, with roughly 80% seen just once and about 9.8% held by the top ten. This sequence originates from an elderly woman with acute or convalescent COVID-19. The sequenced sample was peripheral blood. V is TRBV25-1 and J is TRBJ1-1, with 11 bases fitting TRBD1. CDR3 residues: CASNGQGAYTEAFF. CDR3 in DNA: TGTGCCAGCAATGGACAGGGGGCGTACACTGAAGCTTTCTTT.